The 5 T cell receptor beta chains presented below share a single source sample, sequenced in a study of CD8 T cells in Susac syndrome. The RNA, 0.5 to 1 ug, was put through reverse transcription using random hexamers. TCRdb redid the calling of the immunoSEQ multiplex PCR reads with MiXCR, one entry per CDR3 protein. The sample shows over 150,000 distinct CDR3 sequences, roughly 94% of them seen only once. The specimen sequenced was CD4+ T cells from PBMCs. All receptors derive from a human donor with Susac syndrome.

The chain combines TRBV6-5 with TRBJ2-4; unclear D gene. This CDR3 region has 12 residues. V was clipped by 6 bases and J by 7 bases, with 10 bases between them. The V gene's germline CDR1 is MNHEY and CDR2 SVGAGI. CDR3 nucleotides: TGTGCCAGCAGGAAGGAACCTAACATTCAGTACTTC. Translation gives CASRKEPNIQYF.

The genes are TRBV11-2 and TRBJ1-4; D is unclear. The germline gives CDR1 SGHAT, CDR2 FQNNGV. V lost 5 bases, J lost 8 bases, and 15 bases lay in between. The CDR3 runs to 14 residues. The CDR3: CASSQPRTREKLFF. CDR3 sequence (DNA): TGTGCCAGCAGCCAACCTCGGACGAGGGAAAAACTGTTTTTT.

The chain recombines TRBV19 with TRBJ1-1; D remains ambiguous. Trimming took off 1 base at V and 1 base at J, with 10 bases between the two ends. Germline CDR1 reads LNHDA; CDR2 reads SQIVND (reference sequence). The CDR3 sequence is 15 residues long. CDR3 in amino acids: CASSIVGSPNTEAFF. Written as DNA, the CDR3 is TGTGCCAGTAGTATAGTGGGCAGCCCGAACACTGAAGCTTTCTTT.

The rearrangement uses TRBV30 and TRBJ1-2; 9 positions match TRBD1. The germline CDR1 and CDR2 sequences are GTSNPN and SVGIG (reference sequence). CDR3 length: 15 amino acids. Trimming cost V 0 bases and J 3 bases; bases outside gene matches: 5. The CDR3 here is CAWSVRQGVYYGYTF. For the CDR3, the DNA is TGTGCCTGGAGTGTGCGACAGGGGGTTTACTATGGCTACACCTTC. The complete variable domain, with remaining parts taken from reference TRBV30 and TRBJ1-2, reads SQTIHQWPATLVQPVGSPLSLECTVEGTSNPNLYWYRQAAGRGLQLLFYSVGIGQISSEVPQNLSASRPQDRQFILSSKKLLLSDSGFYLCAWSVRQGVYYGYTFGSGTRLTVV.

The CDR3 nucleotides read TGCGCCAGCAGCTGGGAACAGGGGGCGAACACTGAAGCTTTCTTT. Amino acid sequence: CASSWEQGANTEAFF. The chain couples TRBV5-1 to TRBJ1-1; 9 bases fit TRBD1. This CDR3 has 15 residues. Germline V gene lookup returns CDR1 SGHRS and CDR2 YFSETQ. Unmatched junction bases numbered 4, after V lost 3 bases and J lost 1 base.